This TCR beta chain was retrieved from a study of draining lymph node invasion in breast cancer (dated by TCRdb to 2018 to 2021). Describing the broader study: Metastasis in lymph nodes was diagnosed using histology and cytokeratin immunohistochemistry and was confirmed with EpCAM/CD45 flow cytometry. In a separate targeted assay, sorted memory regulatory T cells and memory conventional CD4 T cells were compared across breast cancer tissues by bulk TCR-beta CDR3 sequencing. Matched non-invaded and tumor-invaded tumor-draining lymph nodes plus the primary tumor were contributed by each patient, with both Treg and Tconv subsets profiled. Lymph nodes from five or six patients were covered by the separate targeted TCR sequencing, and for three of those patients the primary tumors were sequenced as well.

Overall study results and their limits: TCRs shared between the Treg and Tconv subsets were viewed as suggestive of, but not proof of, a common clonal origin. The data could not determine whether Treg conversion took place in a particular organ or whether converted Tregs recirculated between nodes and tumor. Tracking of the top-100 tumor clones could be carried out in just a couple of patients. Some clones from the top 100 tumor clones were found in both invaded and non-invaded nodes, which suggests recirculation between the tumor and the draining nodes. In each tissue, about 14-22% of Treg TCRs were also present in Tconvs, a finding interpreted as suggesting peripheral induction of Tregs. In the targeted TCR-seq data, Tregs appeared to be more clonally expanded than Tconvs in all tissues, and lower diversity was found for both subsets in tumor than in lymph nodes.

Libraries were constructed by bulk RNA-seq. Sequencing was performed on an Illumina HiSeq 2500. Under the source paper's analysis protocol: In the separate targeted TCR-seq dataset, CDR3 sequences were extracted from raw reads and quantified using MiXCR version 2.1.5 with default parameters. Each TCR-beta clone in the separate targeted TCR-seq dataset was defined by the V gene, J gene and CDR3 sequence taken together. The separate targeted TCR-seq dataset was filtered by first dropping clones with fewer than three counts and then keeping only the 90% most strongly expressed clones in each sample. In the separate targeted TCR-seq dataset, Treg-Tconv overlap was computed as shared clones divided by total Treg clones per tissue, times 100. Using fastp trimming at Q25 and MiXCR clonotype assembly, TCRdb reanalyzed the public sequencing data and kept in-frame beta chains. A single entry per CDR3 protein holds the most common genes and DNA from its merged rows. The V and J calls come from TCRdb's annotation, not from the publication. The sample profile shows 2,500 to 3,000 distinct CDR3 sequences; about two thirds of them were found once. The top ten hold 2.5% to 3% of the sample.

This clonotype occurred a few times. What antigen it recognizes has not been identified. Qualities for individual bases were not recorded, and no much larger clone is one base off. CD4+ CD45RA- CD25high cells were sorted as memory regulatory T cells. Each tumor-draining lymph node was classified as non-invaded if metastatic tumor cells were absent and as invaded if metastatic tumor cells were present. T cells were pre-enriched with a Miltenyi Pan T Cell isolation kit before staining and sorting. Immunohistochemistry for estrogen receptor, progesterone receptor, HER2 and Ki-67 was used to characterize the primary tumors. Fresh surgical tissue was processed within a few hours after surgery by being cut into small fragments. Tissue fragments were enzymatically digested with Liberase TL plus DNase for approximately 20 minutes and were then filtered through a 40-micrometer strainer. After DAPI live/dead staining, cells were sorted on a BD FACS Aria II, reaching roughly 96-99% purity. Sorted cells were lysed in TCL buffer, and RNA was purified using a Norgen Single Cell RNA purification kit that included DNase treatment.

A distance of 8 bases separates the germline ends of V and J, which lose 3 bases and 5 bases respectively. Including cysteine and phenylalanine, the CDR3 has 13 amino acids. Left in the record is the CDR3 DNA by itself, 39 bases read in frame from the first base. Sequenced sample: sorted memory Tregs from a lymph node. This specimen's cell subset or site label, per the study, means: CD45RA-negative sorted CD4+ T cells (memory Tconv or effector/memory Treg). This clonotype originated in a female donor with luminal breast cancer. The sequence links TRBV12-3 or TRBV12-4 to TRBJ1-5; no D segment can be confidently identified. The CDR3 here reads CASSFGFDQPQHF. In nucleotides, the sequence is TGTGCCAGCAGTTTCGGGTTCGATCAGCCCCAGCATTTT.